This T cell receptor (beta chain) was sequenced during a study of blood T cell repertoires in COVID-19 (TCRdb year 2020). Broadly, across the study: Samples from collaborators originated in the United States, Italy and Spain and spanned both the acute and convalescent phases of COVID-19. The material from the prospective study consisted of cDNA or gDNA derived from T cells, B-cell-depleted T cells, or PBMCs. Deeply sampled blood TCRbeta repertoires from subjects exposed to, actively infected with, or recovered from COVID-19 were included in the dataset. The repertoires were made available in a free public database intended to serve as a resource for research on the immune response to SARS-CoV-2. The samples were drawn from two sources: the first 160 participants of the ongoing ImmuneRACE study, and 1,000 to 1,500 subjects contributed by 6 global collaborators. The sample metadata nearly always contained a de-identified subject ID, COVID-19 status, age in years and sex. Where HLA class I and class II types were available, the types were taken from metadata supplied by the sample provider, not from assay-based typing. What the study reported, not specific to this receptor: The amount of clinical and demographic metadata varied by source and participant and was provided uncurated.

TCRbeta CDR3 regions were amplified from genomic DNA by means of the immunoSEQ Assay, a bias-controlled multiplex PCR. As for the original processing: Within the assay, amplification of reference gene primers was used to estimate how many nucleated cells each sample contained. To quantify the absolute abundance of each unique TCRbeta CDR3 rearrangement, sequence reads were collapsed and filtered. For each sample, productive Simpson clonality was calculated as the square root of Simpson's diversity index over productive rearrangements. The table was pulled from immuneACCESS by TCRdb, which kept in-frame rearrangements only. Such tables lose some clones; where checked, under half of the loss comes from unresolved V genes, and the rest has no known cause. For V, J and clone size, that table is used; D and trimming come from the DNA. This sample gives about 440,000 clones in total; nearly 90% of them show up just once. The biggest ten clones account for just under 2% of the sample.

As concerns this clone: It has no known antigen specificity. No base quality information exists; no much larger clone differs at one position.

Participants in the prospective study were enrolled through a virtual design, were aged roughly 18 to 100 years, and lived in roughly 24 United States geographic areas. To assign participants to cohorts, the prospective study relied on clinical history that participants themselves reported in a screening survey and a study questionnaire. Each participant in the prospective study had whole blood, serum and a nasopharyngeal or oropharyngeal swab collected by mobile phlebotomists. Participants in the prospective study had the option to provide additional blood draws and questionnaires over an approximately two-month period. Blood samples from the prospective study were shipped frozen or at room temperature prior to DNA extraction. The germline V gene provides CDR1 SGHAT and CDR2 FQNNGV. Spanning cysteine to phenylalanine, the CDR3 consists of 14 amino acids. The kept DNA is CDR3 alone, 42 bases in frame from the first base. V and J are trimmed by 11 bases and 6 bases, and the gene matches miss 15 bases of the junction.

The chain joins TRBV11-2 to TRBJ2-7; 8 bases in the middle match TRBD2. The sample consisted of PBMCs or T cells enriched from blood (not recorded which). The receptor's source is a woman under 30 with acute COVID-19. The DNA sequence is as follows: TGTGCCTGTACCTCCAAGCGGGAGTCTAGCGAGCAGTACTTC. This yields the protein CACTSKRESSEQYF.